The 21 T cell receptor beta chains below were found in one sample sequenced in a study of CD8 T cells in ankylosing spondylitis. Whole-study results and caveats: Made up of several highly homologous variants, a TCR beta motif appeared characteristic of ankylosing spondylitis blood.

TCRdb recomputed calls from the 5' RACE reads with MiXCR, one row per CDR3 protein. The sample carries around 770,000 distinct CDR3 sequences, 12% recorded once. No antigen has been identified for these receptors. The sample was blood, either unsorted or a sorted T cell fraction (not recorded which). The source of these receptors is a male donor with ankylosing spondylitis.

This clonotype was observed a few times. V gene TRBV10-2 combines with J gene TRBJ2-5, with D perhaps matching TRBD2 (7 bases). Between the trimmed V and J ends, which lost 10 bases and 4 bases, there was a span of 19 bases. The CDR3 totals 14 residues. The germline CDR1 and CDR2 sequences are WSHSY and SAAADI. The DNA for the CDR3 is TGCGCCACCAAGTCCGGCGGGGGCGGAGAGACCCAGTACTTC. It specifies CATKSGGGGETQYF.

The J gene is TRBJ2-5, the V gene TRBV24-1; D could derive from TRBD1 or TRBD2 (5 bases each). The germline V gene encodes CDR1 KGHDR and CDR2 SFDVKD. Trimming removed 2 bases at V and 5 bases at J, with 14 bases between. The CDR3 sequence is 15 residues long. The CDR3 here is CATSDSAGEGETQYF. The CDR3 nucleotides are TGTGCCACCAGTGATTCGGCAGGCGAGGGGGAGACCCAGTACTTC.

The chain joins TRBV20-1 to TRBJ2-1, with 8 bases lining up with TRBD2. The ends lost 4 bases at V and 0 bases at J; junction bases unmatched: 5. The germline CDR1 and CDR2 sequences are DFQATT and SNEGSKA (reference sequence). The CDR3 runs to 15 residues. The CDR3 protein is CSAKGAGVSYNEQFF. The DNA for the CDR3 is TGCAGTGCTAAAGGAGCGGGGGTCTCCTACAATGAGCAGTTCTTC.

This clonotype was counted many times. The V and J genes are TRBV20-1 and TRBJ1-2; possible D gene TRBD1, 5 bases. V lost 0 bases and J lost 6, with 20 bases in between. The CDR3 length is 16 residues. Looked up from germline, CDR1 is DFQATT and CDR2 is SNEGSKA (reference sequence). CDR3 bases: TGCAGTGCTAGAGATTGGGTTAGGGGCGAGAAGGATGGCTACACCTTC. Translating it yields CSARDWVRGEKDGYTF.

V gene TRBV6-2 or TRBV6-3 combines with J gene TRBJ2-5; D possibly corresponds to TRBD2 (7 bases). This CDR3 has 16 residues. The germline V gene has CDR1 MNHEY and CDR2 SVGEGT. V lost 4 bases and J 0 bases, leaving 15 bases between the germline ends. CDR3 loop: CASSLGTTGYQETQYF. DNA of the CDR3: TGTGCCAGCAGTTTGGGGACTACAGGGTACCAAGAGACCCAGTACTTC.

This clonotype was seen a few times. V usage is TRBV10-3 and J usage is TRBJ2-6; 10 positions agree with TRBD1. The CDR3 runs 17 residues. Trimming took 2 bases from V and 2 from J; bases not matched to a gene: 3. Germline V lookup: CDR1 ENHRY, CDR2 SYGVKD. CDR3: CAISEDDRGPGANVLTF. CDR3 nucleotide sequence: TGTGCCATCAGTGAGGACGACAGGGGGCCTGGGGCCAACGTCCTGACTTTC.

This clonotype was seen at least ten times. The V call is TRBV5-1, the J call TRBJ2-3; the D gene could be TRBD1 or TRBD2 (5 bases each). This CDR3 has 14 amino acids. Germline V CDR1 and CDR2: SGHRS, YFSETQ. V was cut by 0 bases and J by 2 bases, with 7 bases left in between. As DNA, the CDR3 is TGCGCCAGCAGCTTGGAGGGACCCACAGATACGCAGTATTTT. It is translated as CASSLEGPTDTQYF. Looking up the rest from reference TRBV5-1 and TRBJ2-3 gives the full variable domain: KAGVTQTPRYLIKTRGQQVTLSCSPISGHRSVSWYQQTPGQGLQFLFEYFSETQRNKGNFPGRFSGRQFSNSRSEMNVSTLELGDSALYLCASSLEGPTDTQYFGPGTRLTVL.

This clonotype was observed a few times. The V call is TRBV5-1, the J call TRBJ1-2; D call uncertain. Trimming left V 0 bases short and J 3 bases short, with 12 bases between. The CDR3 has 15 amino acids. Germline V CDR1 and CDR2: SGHRS, YFSETQ. CDR3 nucleotides: TGCGCCAGCAGCTTGGAGGTCAGTCGCTACTATGGCTACACCTTC. This codes for CASSLEVSRYYGYTF.

This clonotype was counted a few times. This chain links TRBV20-1 with TRBJ2-7, with 8 bases identical to TRBD1. V lost 7 bases to trimming and J lost 5 bases; unmatched junction nucleotides: 7. The germline gives CDR1 DFQATT, CDR2 SNEGSKA (reference sequence). This CDR3 spans 12 amino acids. CDR3 in amino acids: CSVTGVDHEQYF. Here the CDR3 DNA reads TGCAGTGTGACAGGGGTAGACCACGAGCAGTACTTC.

This clonotype was found many times. The genes are TRBV29-1 and TRBJ2-1, with TRBD2 identical over 8 bases. Germline V gene data show CDR1 as SQVTM and CDR2 as ANQGSEA. The CDR3 runs 16 residues. The V segment lost 3 bases and the J segment 6 bases; nucleotides outside the gene matches: 13. The CDR3 loop is CSVDRSGARVSNEQFF. CDR3 nucleotides: TGCAGCGTTGATCGTAGCGGGGCTAGGGTGTCCAATGAGCAGTTCTTC.

This clonotype showed up just a few times. V usage is TRBV6-1 and J usage is TRBJ2-7; D gene uncertain. The CDR3 is 15 residues long. Germline loops: CDR1 MNHNS, CDR2 SASEGT. Trimming stripped 4 bases from V and 1 base from J, with 14 bases between. CDR3 residues: CASSAFVQASYEQYF. As DNA, the CDR3 is TGTGCCAGCAGTGCCTTTGTTCAGGCATCCTACGAGCAGTACTTC.

This clonotype turned up a few times. The V gene is TRBV20-1, the J gene TRBJ1-6, with D uncertain. The CDR3 is made up of 14 amino acids. The germline V and J ends were trimmed by 8 bases and 0 bases, with 11 bases remaining between them. Per the germline V gene, CDR1 is DFQATT and CDR2 is SNEGSKA (reference sequence). For the CDR3, the DNA is TGCAGTATGAGGGTCGGCTCCTATAATTCACCCCTCCACTTT. The encoded protein is CSMRVGSYNSPLHF.

This clonotype has a count of ten or more. V gene TRBV20-1 combines with J gene TRBJ2-1, with D possibly being TRBD1 (5 bases). V shed 0 bases and J shed 6 bases, with 15 bases lying between them. CDR3 length: 15 residues. Germline lookup yields CDR1 DFQATT and CDR2 SNEGSKA (reference sequence). The CDR3 nucleotides are TGCAGTGCTAGAGATGCCCTAGGGGCATCCAATGAGCAGTTCTTC. This translates into CSARDALGASNEQFF.

This clonotype occurred many times. The genes are TRBV20-1 and TRBJ1-1; weak D call: TRBD1 (6 bases). Per the germline V gene, CDR1 is DFQATT and CDR2 is SNEGSKA (reference sequence). CDR3 length: 16 residues. Trimming pared 2 bases from V and 5 bases from J, leaving 21 bases between. CDR3 sequence reads: CSARSGGGSGKTEAFF. The CDR3 DNA reads TGCAGTGCTAGATCTGGAGGGGGTTCGGGGAAGACTGAAGCTTTCTTT.

This clonotype was seen only a few times. This chain joins TRBV5-1 and TRBJ1-2, with 7 bases identical to TRBD1. CDR1 and CDR2 from the germline V gene are SGHRS and YFSETQ. V was pared by 0 bases and J by 2 bases, with 4 bases of the junction left unmatched. CDR3 length equals 15 residues. CDR3 DNA: TGCGCCAGCAGCTTGGCGGGAGGGGGCAACTATGGCTACACCTTC. Amino acid sequence: CASSLAGGGNYGYTF.

The chain couples TRBV5-1 to TRBJ2-5; 8 bases line up with TRBD2. V lost 5 bases and J lost 2; bases outside the gene matches: 8. Per germline, CDR1 SGHRS and CDR2 YFSETQ. This CDR3 region has 15 residues. CDR3 sequence reads: CASSSREGPQETQYF. The CDR3 region has the DNA TGCGCCAGCAGTTCTCGGGAGGGCCCTCAAGAGACCCAGTACTTC.

The chain carries TRBV15 and TRBJ2-7; the match to TRBD2 covers 13 bases. Germline CDR1 and CDR2: LNHNV and YYDKDF (reference sequence). CDR3 length: 16 amino acids. V lost 3 bases and J lost 4; bases outside the gene matches: 6. The CDR3 DNA reads as TGTGCCACCAGCAGGGGGACTAGCGGGATAGGGTACGAGCAGTACTTC. This translates into CATSRGTSGIGYEQYF.

The chain employs TRBV5-1 and TRBJ2-2; TRBD2 is a possible D gene (6 bases). This CDR3 is 15 amino acids long. V dropped 7 bases and J dropped 4 bases, with 17 bases sitting between them. The germline gives CDR1 SGHRS, CDR2 YFSETQ. This CDR3 reads CASGRGTRVTGELFF. The CDR3 DNA reads as TGCGCCAGCGGCCGCGGGACTCGGGTCACCGGGGAGCTGTTTTTT. Looking up the rest from reference TRBV5-1 and TRBJ2-2 gives the full variable domain: KAGVTQTPRYLIKTRGQQVTLSCSPISGHRSVSWYQQTPGQGLQFLFEYFSETQRNKGNFPGRFSGRQFSNSRSEMNVSTLELGDSALYLCASGRGTRVTGELFFGEGSRLTVL.

This clonotype was detected many times. This chain connects TRBV10-3 to TRBJ2-7; TRBD1 agrees at 8 bases. This CDR3 comprises 14 residues. V lost 10 bases to trimming and J lost 3 bases; unmatched junction nucleotides: 11. Per germline, CDR1 ENHRY and CDR2 SYGVKD. The CDR3 spells CATTSRTGSYEQYF. In DNA form, the CDR3 reads TGTGCCACCACCAGTCGGACAGGGAGCTACGAGCAGTACTTC.

This clonotype was found many times. The chain recombines TRBV20-1 with TRBJ1-2; possible D gene TRBD1, 5 bases. V lost 2 bases, J lost 4 bases, and 14 bases lay in between. The CDR3 extends over 14 amino acids. The germline gives CDR1 DFQATT, CDR2 SNEGSKA (reference sequence). The CDR3 region has the DNA TGCAGTGCTAGACTCCACGGGGGTGCCTATGGCTACACCTTC. It is translated as CSARLHGGAYGYTF.

The J gene is TRBJ2-1, the V gene TRBV5-1; D ambiguous. Trimming left V 0 bases short and J 7 bases short, with 14 bases between. The germline CDR1 and CDR2 sequences are SGHRS and YFSETQ. The CDR3 is made up of 15 amino acids. The CDR3 is CASSLGTVGLNEQFF. The CDR3 DNA sequence: TGCGCCAGCAGCTTGGGCACAGTAGGGCTAAATGAGCAGTTCTTC.